This T cell receptor (beta chain) was sequenced in a study of blood T cell repertoires in COVID-19. Overall study context: Acute and convalescent COVID-19 samples came from the United States, Italy and Spain. The cDNA or gDNA used as material had been derived from T cells, B-cell-depleted T cells, or PBMCs.

Trimming at V came to 6 bases and at J to 5 bases, leaving 15 bases not matched to a gene. There are 16 residues in the CDR3. Germline V gene sequence: CDR1 SGHKS, CDR2 YYEKEE (reference sequence). The authors' processing: Amplification of reference gene primers was used by the study to estimate nucleated cell counts. Clones were sequenced by immunoSEQ multiplex PCR, and TCRdb holds only the in-frame ones, with some missing. V, J and clone size are those of that table, while D and trimming were read from the DNA. The sample lists under 300,000 clones, approximately 85% occurring once. The receptor was derived from a woman aged 60 to 75 with active or convalescent COVID-19. Sequencing was performed on peripheral blood. The chain links TRBV5-5 to TRBJ2-7; TRBD1 aligns across 9 bases. The DNA for the CDR3 is TGTGCCAGCACCGTCTTTACCGGGACAGGGCGTAACGAGCAGTACTTC. As protein: CASTVFTGTGRNEQYF.